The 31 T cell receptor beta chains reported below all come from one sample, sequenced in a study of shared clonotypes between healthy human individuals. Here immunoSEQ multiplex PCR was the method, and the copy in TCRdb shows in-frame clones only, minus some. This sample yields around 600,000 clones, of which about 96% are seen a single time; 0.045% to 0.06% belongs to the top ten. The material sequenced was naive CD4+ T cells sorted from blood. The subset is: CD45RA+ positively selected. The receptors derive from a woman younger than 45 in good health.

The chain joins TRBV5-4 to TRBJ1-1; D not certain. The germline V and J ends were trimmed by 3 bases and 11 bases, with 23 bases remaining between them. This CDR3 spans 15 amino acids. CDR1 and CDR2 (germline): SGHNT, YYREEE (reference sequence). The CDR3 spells CASSSTKLSGSPAFF. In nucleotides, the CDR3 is TGTGCCAGCAGCTCTACGAAGCTTTCCGGCAGCCCGGCTTTCTTT. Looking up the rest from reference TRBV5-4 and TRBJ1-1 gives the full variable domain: ETGVTQSPTHLIKTRGQQVTLRCSSQSGHNTVSWYQQALGQGPQFIFQYYREEENGRGNFPPRFSGLQFPNYSSELNVNALELDDSALYLCASSSTKLSGSPAFFGQGTRLTVV.

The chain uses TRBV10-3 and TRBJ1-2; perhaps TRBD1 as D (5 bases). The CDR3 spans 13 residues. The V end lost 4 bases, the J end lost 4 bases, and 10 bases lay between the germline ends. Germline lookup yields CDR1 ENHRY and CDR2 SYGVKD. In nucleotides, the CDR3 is TGTGCCATCAGTGGGGGCGTAACCTATGGCTACACCTTC. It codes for CAISGGVTYGYTF.

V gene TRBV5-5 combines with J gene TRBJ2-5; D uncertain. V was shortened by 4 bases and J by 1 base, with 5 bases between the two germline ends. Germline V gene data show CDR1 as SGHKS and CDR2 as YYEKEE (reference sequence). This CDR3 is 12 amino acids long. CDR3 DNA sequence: TGTGCCAGCAGCCGGACCCAAGAGACCCAGTACTTC. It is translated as CASSRTQETQYF. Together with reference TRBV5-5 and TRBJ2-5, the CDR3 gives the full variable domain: DAGVTQSPTHLIKTRGQQVTLRCSPISGHKSVSWYQQVLGQGPQFIFQYYEKEERGRGNFPDRFSARQFPNYSSELNVNALLLGDSALYLCASSRTQETQYFGPGTRLLVL.

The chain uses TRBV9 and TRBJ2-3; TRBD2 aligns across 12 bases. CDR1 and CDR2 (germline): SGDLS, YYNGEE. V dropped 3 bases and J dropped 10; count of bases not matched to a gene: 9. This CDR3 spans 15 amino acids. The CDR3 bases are TGTGCCAGCAGCGGAGCTAGCGGGAGGGATGTTGCGCAGTATTTT. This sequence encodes CASSGASGRDVAQYF.

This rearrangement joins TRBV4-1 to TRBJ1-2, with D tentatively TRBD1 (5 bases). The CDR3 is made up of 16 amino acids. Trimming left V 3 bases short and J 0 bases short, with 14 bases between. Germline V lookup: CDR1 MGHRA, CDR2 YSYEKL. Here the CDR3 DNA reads TGCGCCAGCAGCCAGTACGGAGGGGATTCTAACTATGGCTACACCTTC. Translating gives CASSQYGGDSNYGYTF.

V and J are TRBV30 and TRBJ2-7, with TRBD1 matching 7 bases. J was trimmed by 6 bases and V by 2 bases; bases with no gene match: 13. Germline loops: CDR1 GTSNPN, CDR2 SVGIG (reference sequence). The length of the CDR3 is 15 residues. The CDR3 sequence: CAWSPHPTGNGEQYF. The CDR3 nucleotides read TGTGCCTGGAGTCCCCACCCGACAGGGAACGGCGAGCAGTACTTC.

This CDR3 is CASSRRWNTEAFF. CDR3 DNA: TGTGCCAGCAGTCGAAGGTGGAACACTGAAGCTTTCTTT. This chain joins TRBV28 and TRBJ1-1; D not certain. V lost 5 bases, J lost 1 base, and 8 bases lay in between. The CDR3 is made up of 13 amino acids. Germline V CDR1 and CDR2: MDHEN, SYDVKM.

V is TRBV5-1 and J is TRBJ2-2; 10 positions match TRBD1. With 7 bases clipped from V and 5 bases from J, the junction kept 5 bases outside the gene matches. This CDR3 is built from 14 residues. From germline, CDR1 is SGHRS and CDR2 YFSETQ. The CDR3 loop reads CASRGQGQTGELFF. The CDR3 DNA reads TGCGCCAGCCGGGGACAGGGGCAAACCGGGGAGCTGTTTTTT.

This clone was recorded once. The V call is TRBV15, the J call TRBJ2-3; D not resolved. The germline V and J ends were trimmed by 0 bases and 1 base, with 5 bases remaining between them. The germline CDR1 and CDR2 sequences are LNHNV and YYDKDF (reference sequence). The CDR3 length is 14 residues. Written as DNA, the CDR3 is TGTGCCACCAGCAGAGATCTGGGCACAGATACGCAGTATTTT. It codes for CATSRDLGTDTQYF.

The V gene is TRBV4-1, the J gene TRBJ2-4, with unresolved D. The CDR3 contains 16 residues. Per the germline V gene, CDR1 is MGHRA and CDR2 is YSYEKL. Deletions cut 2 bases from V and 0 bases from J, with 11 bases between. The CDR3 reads CASSQPDSKAKNIQYF. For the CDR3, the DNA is TGCGCCAGCAGCCAACCTGACTCCAAAGCCAAAAACATTCAGTACTTC.

In DNA form, the CDR3 reads TGCGCCAGCAGTGAAAAGTTTTCCAAAAACATTCAGTACTTC. Its translation: CASSEKFSKNIQYF. The chain uses TRBV10-1 and TRBJ2-4; D gene uncertain. The V gene's germline CDR1 is WNHNN and CDR2 SYGVQD (reference sequence). The V and J ends lost 3 bases and 2 bases respectively, with 8 bases between them. The CDR3 totals 14 residues.

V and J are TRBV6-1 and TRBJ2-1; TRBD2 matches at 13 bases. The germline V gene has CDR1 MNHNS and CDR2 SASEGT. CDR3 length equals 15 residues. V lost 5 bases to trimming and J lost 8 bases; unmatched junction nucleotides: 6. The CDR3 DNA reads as TGTGCCAGCAGTCAAGGACTAGCGGGAGTTCATGAGCAGTTCTTC. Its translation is CASSQGLAGVHEQFF.

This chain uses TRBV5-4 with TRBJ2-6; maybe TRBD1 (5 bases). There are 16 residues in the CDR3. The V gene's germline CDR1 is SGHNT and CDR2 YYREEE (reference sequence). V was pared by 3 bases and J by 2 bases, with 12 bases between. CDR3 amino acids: CASSSGAGTGANVLTF. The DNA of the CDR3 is TGTGCCAGCAGCTCCGGCGCAGGGACTGGGGCCAACGTCCTGACTTTC. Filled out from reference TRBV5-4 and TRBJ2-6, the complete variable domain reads ETGVTQSPTHLIKTRGQQVTLRCSSQSGHNTVSWYQQALGQGPQFIFQYYREEENGRGNFPPRFSGLQFPNYSSELNVNALELDDSALYLCASSSGAGTGANVLTFGAGSRLTVL.

The CDR3 coding sequence is TGTGCCAGCAGCCGGGGGGGGACAAAGCGAACAGATACGCAGTATTTT. It yields the protein CASSRGGTKRTDTQYF. This chain joins TRBV14 and TRBJ2-3; a possible D gene is TRBD2 (7 bases). Germline V lookup: CDR1 SGHDN, CDR2 FVKESK. The CDR3 contains 16 residues. V shed 4 bases and J shed 3 bases, with 17 bases lying between them.

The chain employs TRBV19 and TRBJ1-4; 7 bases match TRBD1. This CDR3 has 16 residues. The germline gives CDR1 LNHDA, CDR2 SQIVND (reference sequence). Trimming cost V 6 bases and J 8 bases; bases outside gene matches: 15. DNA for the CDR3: TGTGCCAGTAGGTACAGGGGTGGGGTTGTCAGCGAAAAACTGTTTTTT. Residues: CASRYRGGVVSEKLFF.

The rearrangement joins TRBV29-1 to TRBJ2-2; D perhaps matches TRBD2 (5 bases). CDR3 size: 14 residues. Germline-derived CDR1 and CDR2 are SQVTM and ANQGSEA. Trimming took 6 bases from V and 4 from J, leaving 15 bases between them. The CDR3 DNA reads TGCAGCGTCACCCAGAGGGCAGCCACCGGGGAGCTGTTTTTT. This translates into CSVTQRAATGELFF.

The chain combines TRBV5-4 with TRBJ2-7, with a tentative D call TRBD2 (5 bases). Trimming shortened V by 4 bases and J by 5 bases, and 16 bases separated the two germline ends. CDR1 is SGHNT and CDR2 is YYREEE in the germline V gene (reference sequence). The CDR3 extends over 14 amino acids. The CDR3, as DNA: TGTGCCAGCAGCAATAATAAATACGGGGACGAGCAGTACTTC. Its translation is CASSNNKYGDEQYF.

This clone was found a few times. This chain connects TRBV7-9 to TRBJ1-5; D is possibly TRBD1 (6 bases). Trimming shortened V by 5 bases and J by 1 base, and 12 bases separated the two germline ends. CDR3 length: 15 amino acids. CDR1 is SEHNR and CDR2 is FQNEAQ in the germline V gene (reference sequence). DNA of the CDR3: TGTGCCAGCAGCCCGACAGGCATCAGCAATCAGCCCCAGCATTTT. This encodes CASSPTGISNQPQHF.

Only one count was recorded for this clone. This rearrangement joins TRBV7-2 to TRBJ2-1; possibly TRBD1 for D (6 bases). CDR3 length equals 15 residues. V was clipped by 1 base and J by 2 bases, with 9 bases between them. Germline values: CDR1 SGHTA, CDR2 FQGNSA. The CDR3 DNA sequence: TGTGCCAGCAGCTTAGAACAGGGAACCTACAATGAGCAGTTCTTC. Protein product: CASSLEQGTYNEQFF.

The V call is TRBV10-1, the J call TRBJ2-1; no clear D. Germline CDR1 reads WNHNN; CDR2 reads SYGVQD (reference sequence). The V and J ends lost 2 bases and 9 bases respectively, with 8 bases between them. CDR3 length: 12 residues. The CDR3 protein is CASSEGVAEQFF. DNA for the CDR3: TGCGCCAGCAGTGAGGGGGTTGCTGAGCAGTTCTTC.

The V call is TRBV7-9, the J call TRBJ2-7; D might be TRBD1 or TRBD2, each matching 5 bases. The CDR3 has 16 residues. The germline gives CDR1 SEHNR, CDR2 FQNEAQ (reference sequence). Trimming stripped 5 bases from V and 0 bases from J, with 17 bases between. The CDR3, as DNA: TGTGCCAGCAGCCCGCGCTTGCCAGGGAGCTCCTACGAGCAGTACTTC. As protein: CASSPRLPGSSYEQYF.

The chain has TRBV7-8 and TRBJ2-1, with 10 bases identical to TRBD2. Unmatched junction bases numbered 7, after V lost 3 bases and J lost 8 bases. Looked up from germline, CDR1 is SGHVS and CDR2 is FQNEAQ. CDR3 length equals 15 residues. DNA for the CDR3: TGTGCCAGCAGCTTCAGCGGGAGGGCCTCGTATGAGCAGTTCTTC. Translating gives CASSFSGRASYEQFF.

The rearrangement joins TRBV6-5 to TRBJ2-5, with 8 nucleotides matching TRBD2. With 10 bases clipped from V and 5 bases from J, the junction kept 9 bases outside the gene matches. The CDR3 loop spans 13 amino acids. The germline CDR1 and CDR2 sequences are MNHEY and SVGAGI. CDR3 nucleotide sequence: TGTGCCACCCGGGGCGGGAGGAGTGAGACCCAGTACTTC. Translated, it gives CATRGGRSETQYF.

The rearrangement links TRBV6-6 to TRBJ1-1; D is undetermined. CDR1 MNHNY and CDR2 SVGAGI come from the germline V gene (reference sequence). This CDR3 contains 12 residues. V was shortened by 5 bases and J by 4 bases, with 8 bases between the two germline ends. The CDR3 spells CASSPSGTEAFF. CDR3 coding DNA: TGTGCCAGCAGTCCCTCTGGCACTGAAGCTTTCTTT.

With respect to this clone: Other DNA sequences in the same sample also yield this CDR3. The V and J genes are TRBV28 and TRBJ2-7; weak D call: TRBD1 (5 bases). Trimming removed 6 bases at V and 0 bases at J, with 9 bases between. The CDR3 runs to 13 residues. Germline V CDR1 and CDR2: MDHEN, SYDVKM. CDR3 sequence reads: CASRGQGSYEQYF. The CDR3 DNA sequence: TGTGCCAGCAGAGGGCAGGGCTCCTACGAGCAGTACTTC.

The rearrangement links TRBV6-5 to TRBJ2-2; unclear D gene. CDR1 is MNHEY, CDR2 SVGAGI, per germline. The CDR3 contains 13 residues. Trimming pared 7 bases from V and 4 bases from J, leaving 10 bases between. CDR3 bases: TGTGCCAGCAAGAAGACCACCACCGGGGAGCTGTTTTTT. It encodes CASKKTTTGELFF.

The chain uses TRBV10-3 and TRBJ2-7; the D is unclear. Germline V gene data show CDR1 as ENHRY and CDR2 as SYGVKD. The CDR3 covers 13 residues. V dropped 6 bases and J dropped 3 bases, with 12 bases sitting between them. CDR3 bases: TGTGCCATCAGCCGGGTCCATTACTACGAGCAGTACTTC. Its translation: CAISRVHYYEQYF.

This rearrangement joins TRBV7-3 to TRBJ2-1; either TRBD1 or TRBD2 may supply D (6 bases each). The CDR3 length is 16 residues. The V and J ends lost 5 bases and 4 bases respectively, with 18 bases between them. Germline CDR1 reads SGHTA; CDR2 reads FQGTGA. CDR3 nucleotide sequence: TGTGCCAGCAGCCCCGAGGGGGGCGGGGTATACAATGAGCAGTTCTTC. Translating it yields CASSPEGGGVYNEQFF.

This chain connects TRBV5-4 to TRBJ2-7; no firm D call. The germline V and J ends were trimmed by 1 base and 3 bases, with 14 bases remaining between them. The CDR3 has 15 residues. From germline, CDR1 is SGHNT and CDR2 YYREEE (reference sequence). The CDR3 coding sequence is TGTGCCAGCAGCTTGATAGGCGGAGACAACTACGAGCAGTACTTC. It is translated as CASSLIGGDNYEQYF.

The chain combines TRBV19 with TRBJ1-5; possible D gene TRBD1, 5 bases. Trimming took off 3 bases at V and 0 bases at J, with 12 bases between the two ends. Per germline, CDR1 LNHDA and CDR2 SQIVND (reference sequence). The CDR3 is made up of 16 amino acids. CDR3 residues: CASSITGQLSNQPQHF. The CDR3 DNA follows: TGTGCCAGTAGTATCACTGGACAACTTAGCAATCAGCCCCAGCATTTT.

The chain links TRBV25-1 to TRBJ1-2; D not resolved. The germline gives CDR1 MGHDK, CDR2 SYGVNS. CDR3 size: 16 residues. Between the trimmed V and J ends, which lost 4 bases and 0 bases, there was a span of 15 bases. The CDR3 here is CASSAPRLTANYGYTF. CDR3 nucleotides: TGTGCCAGCAGTGCACCCAGGCTTACAGCTAACTATGGCTACACCTTC.